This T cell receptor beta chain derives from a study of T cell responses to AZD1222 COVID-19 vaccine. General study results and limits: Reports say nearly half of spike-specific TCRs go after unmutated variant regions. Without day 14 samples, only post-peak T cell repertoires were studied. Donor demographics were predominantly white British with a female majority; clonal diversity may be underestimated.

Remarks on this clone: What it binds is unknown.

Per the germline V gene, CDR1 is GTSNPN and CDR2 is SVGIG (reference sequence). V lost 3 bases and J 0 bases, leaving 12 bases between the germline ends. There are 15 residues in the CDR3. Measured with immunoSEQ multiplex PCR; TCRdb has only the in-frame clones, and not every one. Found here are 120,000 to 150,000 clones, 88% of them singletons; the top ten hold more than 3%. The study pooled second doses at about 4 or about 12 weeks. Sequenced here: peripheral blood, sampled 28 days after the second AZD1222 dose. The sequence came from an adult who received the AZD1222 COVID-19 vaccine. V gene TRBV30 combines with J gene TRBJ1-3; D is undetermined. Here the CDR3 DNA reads TGTGCCTGGAGAGGACCTCATACCTCTGGAAACACCATATATTTT. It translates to CAWRGPHTSGNTIYF.